Below, 11 T cell receptor beta chains from the same sample are listed, as sequenced in a study of cytotoxic CD8 clonotypes in ibrutinib-treated CLL. Repertoires were generated with immunoSEQ multiplex PCR, while TCRdb's copy carries only in-frame clones and drops some. Here the sample spans some 310,000 clones, 80% being singletons. Sample: PBMCs, taken before ibrutinib treatment. The receptors derive from a human donor with chronic lymphocytic leukemia.

V and J are TRBV6-4 and TRBJ2-1; weak D call: TRBD1 (6 bases). Trimming left V 3 bases short and J 6 bases short, with 15 bases between. The germline gives CDR1 MRHNA, CDR2 SNTAGT. This CDR3 is 15 amino acids long. CDR3 DNA: TGTGCCAGCAGTGAAGGCCACAGGGCAGGCAATGAGCAGTTCTTC. It yields the protein CASSEGHRAGNEQFF.

The chain is built from TRBV11-2 and TRBJ2-2; maybe TRBD2 (6 bases). V was cut by 3 bases and J by 0 bases, with 11 bases left in between. Germline assignment: CDR1 SGHAT and CDR2 FQNNGV. The CDR3 has 16 residues. The CDR3 sequence: CASSFWPGANTGELFF. DNA for the CDR3: TGTGCCAGCAGCTTTTGGCCGGGGGCGAACACCGGGGAGCTGTTTTTT.

The rearrangement uses TRBV21-1 and TRBJ1-1. TRBV21-1 is given as a pseudogene. This CDR3 is built from 14 residues. Here the CDR3 reads CASSIGKQSTEAFF. The CDR3 nucleotides read TGTGCCAGCAGCATAGGGAAGCAAAGCACTGAAGCTTTCTTT.

This clone appeared a single time. This sequence joins TRBV2 and TRBJ2-1; TRBD2 aligns across 8 bases. Germline V gene lookup returns CDR1 SNHLY and CDR2 FYNNEI. The CDR3 length is 14 residues. After removal of 3 bases from V and 10 bases from J, the junction contained 8 bases not matched to a gene. Here the CDR3 reads CASSDTSGFREQFF. CDR3 DNA: TGTGCCAGCAGTGACACTAGCGGCTTCAGAGAGCAGTTCTTC.

The chain employs TRBV28 and TRBJ1-1; tentatively, D is TRBD1 (6 bases). With 6 bases removed from V and 0 bases from J, the gap between germline ends came to 17 bases. Germline-derived CDR1 and CDR2 are MDHEN and SYDVKM. This CDR3 region has 16 residues. The CDR3 DNA reads as TGTGCCAGCAGCTTAGGGGGGGGAAGGGTGAACACTGAAGCTTTCTTT. It specifies CASSLGGGRVNTEAFF.

The chain has TRBV11-3 and TRBJ2-7, with D possibly being TRBD2 (5 bases). CDR3 length equals 18 residues. The germline V and J ends were trimmed by 1 base and 0 bases, with 19 bases remaining between them. The germline V gene encodes CDR1 SGHNT and CDR2 YENEEA. The CDR3 DNA reads TGTGCCAGCAGCTTAGGACCAGTACTCCGAGGGAGCTCCTACGAGCAGTACTTC. Translated: CASSLGPVLRGSSYEQYF.

This chain links TRBV14 with TRBJ2-7, with D perhaps matching TRBD2 (6 bases). The CDR3 is 14 amino acids. Germline V gene sequence: CDR1 SGHDN, CDR2 FVKESK. Trimming stripped 2 bases from V and 4 bases from J, with 12 bases between. CDR3: CASSQLGGGYEQYF. In nucleotides, the CDR3 is TGTGCCAGCAGCCAACTGGGGGGAGGTTACGAGCAGTACTTC.

Concerning this clone itself: One end of the junction fails to match germline, which may point to a read error. The CDR3 protein is CASSNAGAQETQYF. The CDR3 DNA reads as TGTGCTAGCAGCAATGCCGGGGCCCAAGAGACCCAGTACTTC. The chain recombines TRBV7-7 with TRBJ2-5; the D call may be TRBD1 or TRBD2 (5 bases each). CDR3 length: 14 amino acids. CDR1 is SSHAT, CDR2 FNYEAQ, per germline (reference sequence).

The V and J genes are TRBV21-1 and TRBJ2-4; no DNA check was done on the table's D call, TRBD1. TRBV21-1 is annotated as a pseudogene. The CDR3 totals 16 residues. The CDR3 region has the DNA TGTGCCAGCAGTCGGATGGTTCAGGGGGCAGGAAACATTCAGTACTTC. Translation: CASSRMVQGAGNIQYF.

This chain links TRBV9 with TRBJ2-7; a weak D match, TRBD1 (5 bases). CDR1 and CDR2 from the germline V gene are SGDLS and YYNGEE. The V gene lost 0 bases and the J gene lost 6 bases, with 10 bases spanning the gap. This CDR3 is 13 amino acids long. For the CDR3, the DNA is TGTGCCAGCAGCGTAGAAATAGGGGTCGAGCAGTACTTC. Amino acids: CASSVEIGVEQYF.

This clone came up a few times. V usage is TRBV21-1 and J usage is TRBJ2-3; the table's D call of TRBD2 was not tested on the DNA. TRBV21-1 is recorded as a pseudogene. The CDR3 totals 15 residues. The CDR3 DNA sequence: TGTGCCAGCAGCTCCTGGGGGGGACACACAGATACGCAGTATTTT. This gives the protein CASSSWGGHTDTQYF.